The TCR beta chain described here comes from a study of neoadjuvant anti-PD-1 for oral cavity cancer. TCRdb's copy holds only in-frame clones and misses some; the assay was immunoSEQ multiplex PCR. This table has 14,000 or so clones, just under 70% appearing once. Time point noted: after neoadjuvant nivolumab, at surgical resection. Patients had newly diagnosed, untreated stage II-IVA oral cavity squamous cell carcinoma. The CDR3 covers 14 residues. Germline CDR1 is LNHDA and CDR2 is SQIVND (reference sequence). After removal of 7 bases from V and 2 bases from J, the junction contained 7 bases not matched to a gene.

The receptor was isolated from a person between 35 and 79 years old with oral cavity squamous cell carcinoma. The chain couples TRBV19 to TRBJ1-1; 7 nucleotides match TRBD1. The specimen was PBMCs, collected after nivolumab (anti-PD-1) treatment. The CDR3 spells CASTPHRGNTEAFF. CDR3 DNA: TGTGCCAGTACCCCCCACAGGGGAAACACTGAAGCTTTCTTT. Together with reference TRBV19 and TRBJ1-1, the CDR3 gives the full variable domain: DGGITQSPKYLFRKEGQNVTLSCEQNLNHDAMYWYRQDPGQGLRLIYYSQIVNDFQKGDIAEGYSVSREKKESFPLTVTSAQKNPTAFYLCASTPHRGNTEAFFGQGTRLTVV.